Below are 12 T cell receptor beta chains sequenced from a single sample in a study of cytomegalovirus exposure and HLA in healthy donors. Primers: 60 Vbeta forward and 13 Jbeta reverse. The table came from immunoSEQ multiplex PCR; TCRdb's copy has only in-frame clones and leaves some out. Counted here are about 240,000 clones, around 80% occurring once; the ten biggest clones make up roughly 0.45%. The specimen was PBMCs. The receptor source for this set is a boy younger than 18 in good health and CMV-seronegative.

The CDR3 loop reads CASSRYRGLDEQFF. The CDR3 DNA follows: TGTGCCAGCAGCCGATACAGGGGGCTGGATGAGCAGTTCTTC. The J gene is TRBJ2-1, the V gene TRBV7-6, with 9 bases fitting TRBD1. The germline V gene has CDR1 SGHVS and CDR2 FNYEAQ. The CDR3 is 14 amino acids. With 5 bases clipped from V and 8 bases from J, the junction kept 7 bases outside the gene matches.

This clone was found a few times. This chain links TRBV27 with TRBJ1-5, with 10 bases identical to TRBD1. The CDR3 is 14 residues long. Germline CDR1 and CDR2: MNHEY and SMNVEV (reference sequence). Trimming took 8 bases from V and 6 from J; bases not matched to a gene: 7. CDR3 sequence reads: CASALDRGFQPQHF. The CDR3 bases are TGTGCCAGCGCCCTGGACAGGGGGTTTCAGCCCCAGCATTTT.

This CDR3 reads CASSPSPAGSGEQYF. In DNA, the CDR3 is TGTGCCAGCAGCCCCTCCCCAGCGGGCAGTGGTGAGCAGTACTTC. The chain is built from TRBV13 and TRBJ2-7; a weak D match, TRBD2 (6 bases). The CDR3 contains 15 residues. V was clipped by 5 bases and J by 7 bases, with 21 bases between them. Germline V gene lookup returns CDR1 PRHDT and CDR2 FYEKMQ (reference sequence). The full variable domain, its missing parts supplied by reference TRBV13 and TRBJ2-7, is AAGVIQSPRHLIKEKRETATLKCYPIPRHDTVYWYQQGPGQDPQFLISFYEKMQSDKGSIPDRFSAQQFSDYHSELNMSSLELGDSALYFCASSPSPAGSGEQYFGPGTRLTVT.

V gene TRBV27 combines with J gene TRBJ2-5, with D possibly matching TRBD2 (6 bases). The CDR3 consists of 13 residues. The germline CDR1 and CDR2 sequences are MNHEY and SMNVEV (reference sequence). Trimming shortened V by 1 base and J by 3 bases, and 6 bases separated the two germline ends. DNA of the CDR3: TGTGCCAGCAGTTTATGGGGGGAAGAGACCCAGTACTTC. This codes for CASSLWGEETQYF.

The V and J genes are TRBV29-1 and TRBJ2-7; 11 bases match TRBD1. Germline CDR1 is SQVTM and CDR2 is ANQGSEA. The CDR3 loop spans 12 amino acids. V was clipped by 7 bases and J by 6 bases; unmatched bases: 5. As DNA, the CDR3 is TGCAGCGCCGGGACAGGGGGTGCCGAGCAGTACTTC. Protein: CSAGTGGAEQYF.

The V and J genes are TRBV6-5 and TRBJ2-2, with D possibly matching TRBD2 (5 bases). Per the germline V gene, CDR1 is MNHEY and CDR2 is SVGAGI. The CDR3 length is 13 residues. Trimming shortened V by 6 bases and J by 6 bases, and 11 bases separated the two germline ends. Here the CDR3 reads CASSGLMAGELFF. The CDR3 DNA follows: TGTGCCAGCAGCGGACTGATGGCCGGGGAGCTGTTTTTT.

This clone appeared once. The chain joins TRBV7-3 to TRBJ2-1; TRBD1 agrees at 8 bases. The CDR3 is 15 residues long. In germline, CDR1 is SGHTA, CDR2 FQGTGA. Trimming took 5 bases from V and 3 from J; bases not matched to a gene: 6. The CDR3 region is CASSDRTGHYNEQFF. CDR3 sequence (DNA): TGTGCCAGCAGCGACCGGACAGGGCACTACAATGAGCAGTTCTTC.

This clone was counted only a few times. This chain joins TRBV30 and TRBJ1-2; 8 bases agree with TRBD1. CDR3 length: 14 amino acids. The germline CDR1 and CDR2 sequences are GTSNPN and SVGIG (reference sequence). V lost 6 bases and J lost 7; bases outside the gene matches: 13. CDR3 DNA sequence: TGTGCCTGTCAATCAGGGGGCGAATGGAGTGGCTACACCTTC. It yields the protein CACQSGGEWSGYTF. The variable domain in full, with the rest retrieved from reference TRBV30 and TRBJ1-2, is SQTIHQWPATLVQPVGSPLSLECTVEGTSNPNLYWYRQAAGRGLQLLFYSVGIGQISSEVPQNLSASRPQDRQFILSSKKLLLSDSGFYLCACQSGGEWSGYTFGSGTRLTVV.

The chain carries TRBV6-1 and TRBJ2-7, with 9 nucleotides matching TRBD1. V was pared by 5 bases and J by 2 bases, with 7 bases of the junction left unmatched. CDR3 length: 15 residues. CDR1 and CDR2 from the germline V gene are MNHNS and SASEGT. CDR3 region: CASSRPGQGAYEQYF. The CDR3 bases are TGTGCCAGCAGTCGGCCGGGACAGGGAGCCTACGAGCAGTACTTC.

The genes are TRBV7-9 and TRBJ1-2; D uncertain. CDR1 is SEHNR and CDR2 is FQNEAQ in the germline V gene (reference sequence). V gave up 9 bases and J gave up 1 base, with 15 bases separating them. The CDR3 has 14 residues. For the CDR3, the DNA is TGTGCCAGTACCCTCAGTCGGGGTAACTATGGCTACACCTTC. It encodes CASTLSRGNYGYTF.

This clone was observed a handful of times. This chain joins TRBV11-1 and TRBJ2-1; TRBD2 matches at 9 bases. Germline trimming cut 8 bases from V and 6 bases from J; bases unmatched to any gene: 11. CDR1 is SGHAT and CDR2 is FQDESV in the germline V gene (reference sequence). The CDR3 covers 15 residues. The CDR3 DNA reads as TGTGCCAGCGCGGGGGGGAGGGGGACCCTCAATGAGCAGTTCTTC. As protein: CASAGGRGTLNEQFF.

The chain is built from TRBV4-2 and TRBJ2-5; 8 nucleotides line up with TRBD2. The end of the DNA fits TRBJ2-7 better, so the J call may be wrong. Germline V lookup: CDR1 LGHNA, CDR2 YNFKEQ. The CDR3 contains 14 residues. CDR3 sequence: CASSRRSGTHEQYF. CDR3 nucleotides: TGTGCCAGCAGCCGTCGTAGCGGGACCCACGAGCAGTACTTC.